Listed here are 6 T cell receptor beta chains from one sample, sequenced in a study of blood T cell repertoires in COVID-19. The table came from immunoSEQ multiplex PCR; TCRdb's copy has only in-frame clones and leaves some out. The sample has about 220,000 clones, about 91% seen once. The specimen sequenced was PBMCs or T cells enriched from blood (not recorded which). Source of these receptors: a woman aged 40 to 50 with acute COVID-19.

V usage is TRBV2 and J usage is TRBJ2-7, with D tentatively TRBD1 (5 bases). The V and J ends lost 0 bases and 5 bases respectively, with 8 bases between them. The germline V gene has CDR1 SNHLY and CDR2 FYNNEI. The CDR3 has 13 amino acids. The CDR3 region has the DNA TGTGCCAGCAGTGAAGCGCCACAGGACGAGCAGTACGTC. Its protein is CASSEAPQDEQYV.

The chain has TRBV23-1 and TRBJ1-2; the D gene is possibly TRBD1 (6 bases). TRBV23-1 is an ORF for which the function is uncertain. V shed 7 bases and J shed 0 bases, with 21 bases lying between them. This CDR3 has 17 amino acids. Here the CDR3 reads CASILRPTGSANYGYTF. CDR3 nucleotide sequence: TGCGCCAGCATTCTCCGCCCCACAGGGTCGGCTAACTATGGCTACACCTTC.

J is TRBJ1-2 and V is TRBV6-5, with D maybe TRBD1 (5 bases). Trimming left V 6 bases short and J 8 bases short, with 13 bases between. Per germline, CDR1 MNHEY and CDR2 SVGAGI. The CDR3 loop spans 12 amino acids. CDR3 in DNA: TGTGCCAGCAGCCAGGGATTTGGCGGCTACACCTTC. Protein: CASSQGFGGYTF.

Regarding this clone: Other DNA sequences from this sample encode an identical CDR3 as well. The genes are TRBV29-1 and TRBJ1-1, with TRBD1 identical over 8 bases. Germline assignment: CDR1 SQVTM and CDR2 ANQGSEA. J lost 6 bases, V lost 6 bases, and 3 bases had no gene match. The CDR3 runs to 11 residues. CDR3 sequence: CSVGQGAEAFF. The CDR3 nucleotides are TGCAGCGTCGGACAGGGCGCTGAAGCTTTCTTT.

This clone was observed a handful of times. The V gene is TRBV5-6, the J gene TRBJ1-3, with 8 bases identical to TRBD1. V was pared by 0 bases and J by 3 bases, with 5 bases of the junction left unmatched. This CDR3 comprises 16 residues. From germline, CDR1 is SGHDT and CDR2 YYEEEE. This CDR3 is CASSLEQGARGNTIYF. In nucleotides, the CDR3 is TGTGCCAGCAGCTTGGAGCAGGGGGCTCGTGGAAACACCATATATTTT.

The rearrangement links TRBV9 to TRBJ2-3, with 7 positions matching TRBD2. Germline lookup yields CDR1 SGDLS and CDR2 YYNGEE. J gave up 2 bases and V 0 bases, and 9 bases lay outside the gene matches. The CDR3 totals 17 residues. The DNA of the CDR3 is TGTGCCAGCAGCGTAGGCCTAGCGGCCACTATCACAGATACGCAGTATTTT. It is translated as CASSVGLAATITDTQYF.